This T cell receptor beta chain comes out of a study of control samples from healthy donors and cancer patients (dated by TCRdb to about 2020). As to this clone: This receptor's antigen is unknown. Per-base qualities were not stored, and no clone one base away is much larger.

Sequences MNHEY (CDR1) and SVGEGT (CDR2) are obtained from the germline V gene. V loses 2 bases, J loses 1 base, and the germline ends lie 12 bases apart. The CDR3, from cysteine to phenylalanine, totals 15 residues. Just CDR3 DNA is preserved here, 45 bases in frame from base 1. Library prep was done by the immunoSEQ multiplex PCR assay. TCRdb provides this immuneACCESS table in a form limited to in-frame rearrangements. Some clones are lacking; in checked studies, under half of them reflect an unresolved V gene, and why the rest are absent is not known. For this sample the table gives 150,000 to 200,000 clones, of which roughly 92% were detected only once. The top ten hold roughly 1.5% of the sample.

Input material: blood. This receptor was taken from a man aged 25 to 40 in good health. The chain was built from TRBV6-2 or TRBV6-3 and TRBJ2-7, with TRBD2 as a weak D call on 6 bases. Here the CDR3 is given as CASSYLGGLSYEQYF. DNA sequence: TGTGCCAGCAGTTACCTGGGGGGATTATCCTACGAGCAGTACTTC.